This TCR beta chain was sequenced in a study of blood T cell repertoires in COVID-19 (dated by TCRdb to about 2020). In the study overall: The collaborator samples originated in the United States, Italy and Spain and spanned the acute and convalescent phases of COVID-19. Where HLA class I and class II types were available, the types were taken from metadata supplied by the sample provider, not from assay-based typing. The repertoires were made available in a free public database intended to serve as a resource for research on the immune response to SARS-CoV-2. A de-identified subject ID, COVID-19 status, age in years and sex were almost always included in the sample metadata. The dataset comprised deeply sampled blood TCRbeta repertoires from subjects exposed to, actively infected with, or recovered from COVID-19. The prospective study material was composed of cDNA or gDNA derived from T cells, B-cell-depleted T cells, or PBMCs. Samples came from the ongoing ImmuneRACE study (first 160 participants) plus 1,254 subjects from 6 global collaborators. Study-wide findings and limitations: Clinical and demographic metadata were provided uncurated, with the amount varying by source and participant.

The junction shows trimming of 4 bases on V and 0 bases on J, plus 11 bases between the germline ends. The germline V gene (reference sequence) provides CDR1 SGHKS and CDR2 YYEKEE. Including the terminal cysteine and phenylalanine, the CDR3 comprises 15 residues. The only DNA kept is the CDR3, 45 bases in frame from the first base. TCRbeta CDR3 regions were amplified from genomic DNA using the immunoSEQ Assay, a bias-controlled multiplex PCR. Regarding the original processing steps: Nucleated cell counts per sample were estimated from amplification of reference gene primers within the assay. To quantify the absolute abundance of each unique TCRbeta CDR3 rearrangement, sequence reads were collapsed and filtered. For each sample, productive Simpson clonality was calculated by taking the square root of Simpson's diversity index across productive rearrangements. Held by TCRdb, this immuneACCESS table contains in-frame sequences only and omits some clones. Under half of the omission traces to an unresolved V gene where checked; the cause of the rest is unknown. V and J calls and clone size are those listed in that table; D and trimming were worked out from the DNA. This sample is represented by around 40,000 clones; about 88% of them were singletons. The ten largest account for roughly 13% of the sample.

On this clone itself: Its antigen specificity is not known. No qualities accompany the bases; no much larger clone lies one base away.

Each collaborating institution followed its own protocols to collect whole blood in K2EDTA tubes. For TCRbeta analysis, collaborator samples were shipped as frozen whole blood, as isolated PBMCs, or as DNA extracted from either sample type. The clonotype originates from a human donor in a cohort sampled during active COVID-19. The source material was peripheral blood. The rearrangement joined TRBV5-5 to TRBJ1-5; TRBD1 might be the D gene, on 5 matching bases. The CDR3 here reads CASSQDSYSNQPQHF. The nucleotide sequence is TGTGCCAGCAGCCAAGACAGCTATAGCAATCAGCCCCAGCATTTT.